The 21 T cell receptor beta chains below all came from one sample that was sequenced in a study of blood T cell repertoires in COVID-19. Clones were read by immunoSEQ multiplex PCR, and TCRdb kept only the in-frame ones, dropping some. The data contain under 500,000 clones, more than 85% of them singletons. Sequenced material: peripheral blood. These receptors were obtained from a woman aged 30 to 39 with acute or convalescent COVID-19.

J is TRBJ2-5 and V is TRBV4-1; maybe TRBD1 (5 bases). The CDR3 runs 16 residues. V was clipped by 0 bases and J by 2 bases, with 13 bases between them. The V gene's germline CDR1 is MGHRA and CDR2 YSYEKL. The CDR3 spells CASSQDRTQYQETQYF. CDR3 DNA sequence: TGCGCCAGCAGCCAAGATAGGACACAATATCAAGAGACCCAGTACTTC.

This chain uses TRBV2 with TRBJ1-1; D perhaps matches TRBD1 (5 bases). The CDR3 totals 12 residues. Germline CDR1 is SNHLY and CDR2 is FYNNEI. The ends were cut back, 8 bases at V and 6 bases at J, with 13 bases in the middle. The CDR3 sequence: CASGGSGAEAFF. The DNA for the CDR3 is TGTGCCAGCGGGGGGTCGGGGGCTGAAGCTTTCTTT.

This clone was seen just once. The CDR3: CASSWGLAGGLVGELFF. In nucleotides, the CDR3 is TGTGCCAGCAGCTGGGGACTAGCGGGGGGGCTCGTTGGGGAGCTGTTTTTT. The gene calls are TRBV7-2 and TRBJ2-2; TRBD2 matches 16 bases. The CDR3 is 17 residues long. Germline CDR1 and CDR2: SGHTA and FQGNSA. Unmatched junction bases numbered 7, after V lost 4 bases and J lost 8 bases.

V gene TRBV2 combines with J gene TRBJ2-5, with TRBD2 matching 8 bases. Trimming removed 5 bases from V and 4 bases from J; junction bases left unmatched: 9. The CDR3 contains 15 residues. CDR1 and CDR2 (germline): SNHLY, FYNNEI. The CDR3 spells CASSLTGGGRETQYF. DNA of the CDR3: TGTGCCAGCAGTCTCACGGGGGGGGGTCGAGAGACCCAGTACTTC.

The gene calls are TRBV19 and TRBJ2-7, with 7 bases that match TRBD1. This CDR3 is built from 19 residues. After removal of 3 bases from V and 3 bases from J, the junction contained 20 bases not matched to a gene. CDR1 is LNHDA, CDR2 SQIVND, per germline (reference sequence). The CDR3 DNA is TGTGCCAGTAGTATTAGAACAAGGACAGGAAGGCCAGGGTTCTACGAGCAGTACTTC. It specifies CASSIRTRTGRPGFYEQYF.

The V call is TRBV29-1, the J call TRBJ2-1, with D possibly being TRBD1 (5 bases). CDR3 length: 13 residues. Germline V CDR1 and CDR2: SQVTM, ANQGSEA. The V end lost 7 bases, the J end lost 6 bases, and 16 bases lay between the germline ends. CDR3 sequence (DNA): TGCAGCGGAAGAAAGACAGACACCAATGAGCAGTTCTTC. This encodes CSGRKTDTNEQFF.

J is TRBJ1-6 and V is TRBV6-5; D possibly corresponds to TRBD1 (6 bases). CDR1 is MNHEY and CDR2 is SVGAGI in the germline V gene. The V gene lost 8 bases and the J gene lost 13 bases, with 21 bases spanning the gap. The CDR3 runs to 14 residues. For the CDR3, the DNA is TGTGCCAGCTTATCACAGGGTGCGGCGGGTCCCCTCCACTTT. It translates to CASLSQGAAGPLHF.

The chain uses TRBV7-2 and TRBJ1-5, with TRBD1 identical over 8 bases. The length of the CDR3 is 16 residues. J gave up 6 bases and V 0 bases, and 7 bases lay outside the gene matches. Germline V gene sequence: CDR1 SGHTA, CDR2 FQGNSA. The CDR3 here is CASSLAGQGTSQPQHF. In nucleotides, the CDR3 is TGTGCCAGCAGCTTAGCCGGACAGGGTACAAGTCAGCCCCAGCATTTT.

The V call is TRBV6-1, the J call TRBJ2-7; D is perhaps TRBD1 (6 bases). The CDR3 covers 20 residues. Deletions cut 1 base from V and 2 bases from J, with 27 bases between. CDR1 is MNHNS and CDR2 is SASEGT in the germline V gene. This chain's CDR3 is CASSEVSPTWPGTKAYEQYF. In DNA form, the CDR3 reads TGTGCCAGCAGTGAAGTATCGCCAACGTGGCCCGGGACAAAAGCCTACGAGCAGTACTTC.

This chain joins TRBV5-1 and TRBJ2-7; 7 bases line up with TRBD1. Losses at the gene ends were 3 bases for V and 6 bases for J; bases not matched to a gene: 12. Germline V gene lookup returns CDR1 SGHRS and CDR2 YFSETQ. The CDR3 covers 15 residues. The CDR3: CASSSRQGREGEQYF. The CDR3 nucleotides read TGCGCCAGCAGCTCCCGACAGGGCAGGGAAGGCGAGCAGTACTTC.

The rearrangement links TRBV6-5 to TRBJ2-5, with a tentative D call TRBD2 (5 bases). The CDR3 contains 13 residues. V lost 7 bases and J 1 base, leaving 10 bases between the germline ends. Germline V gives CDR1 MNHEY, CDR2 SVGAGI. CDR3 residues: CASTKRGQETQYF. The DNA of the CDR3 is TGTGCCAGCACTAAACGGGGCCAAGAGACCCAGTACTTC.

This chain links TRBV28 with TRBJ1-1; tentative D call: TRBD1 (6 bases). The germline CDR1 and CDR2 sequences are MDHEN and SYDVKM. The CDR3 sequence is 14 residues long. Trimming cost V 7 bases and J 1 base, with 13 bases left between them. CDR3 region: CASTSPGANTEAFF. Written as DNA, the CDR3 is TGTGCCAGCACCTCCCCAGGGGCGAACACTGAAGCTTTCTTT.

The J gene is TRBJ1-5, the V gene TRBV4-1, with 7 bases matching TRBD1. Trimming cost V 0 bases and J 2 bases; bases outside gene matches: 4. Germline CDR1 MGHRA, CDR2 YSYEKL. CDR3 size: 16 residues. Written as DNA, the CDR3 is TGCGCCAGCAGCCAAGAAGGTACAGGGGGCAATCAGCCCCAGCATTTT. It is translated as CASSQEGTGGNQPQHF.

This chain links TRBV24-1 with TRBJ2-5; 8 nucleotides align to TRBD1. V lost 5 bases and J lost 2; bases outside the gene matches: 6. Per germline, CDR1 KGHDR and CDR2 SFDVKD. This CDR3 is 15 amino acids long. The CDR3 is CATSGTGPRQETQYF. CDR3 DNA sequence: TGTGCCACCAGTGGGACAGGGCCTCGGCAAGAGACCCAGTACTTC.

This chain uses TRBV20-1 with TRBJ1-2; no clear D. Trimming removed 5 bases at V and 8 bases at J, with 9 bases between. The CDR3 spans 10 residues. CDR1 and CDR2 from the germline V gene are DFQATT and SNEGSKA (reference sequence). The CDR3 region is CSAVVRGYTF. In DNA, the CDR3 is TGCAGTGCTGTCGTTCGGGGCTACACCTTC.

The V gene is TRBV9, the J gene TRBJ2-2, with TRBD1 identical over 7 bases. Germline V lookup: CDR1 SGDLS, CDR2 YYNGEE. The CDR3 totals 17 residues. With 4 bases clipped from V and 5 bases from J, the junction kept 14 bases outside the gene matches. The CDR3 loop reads CASSPTTGKGRTGELFF. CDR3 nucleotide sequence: TGTGCCAGCAGCCCAACGACAGGGAAGGGGAGAACCGGGGAGCTGTTTTTT.

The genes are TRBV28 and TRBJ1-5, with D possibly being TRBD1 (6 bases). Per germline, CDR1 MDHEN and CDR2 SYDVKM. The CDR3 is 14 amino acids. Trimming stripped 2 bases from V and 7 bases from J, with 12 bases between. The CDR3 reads CASSLGGARQPQHF. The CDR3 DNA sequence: TGTGCCAGCAGTTTAGGGGGGGCTCGGCAGCCCCAGCATTTT.

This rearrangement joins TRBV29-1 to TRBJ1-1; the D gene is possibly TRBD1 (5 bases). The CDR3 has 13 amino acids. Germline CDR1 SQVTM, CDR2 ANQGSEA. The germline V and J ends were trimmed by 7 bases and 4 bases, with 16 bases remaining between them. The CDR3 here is CSGGGSGVTEAFF. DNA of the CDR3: TGCAGCGGTGGGGGGAGCGGTGTCACTGAAGCTTTCTTT.

The CDR3 region has the DNA TGTGCCAGCAGACCCTTACTAGCGTTCGACGAGCAGTACTTC. It translates to CASRPLLAFDEQYF. This chain connects TRBV28 to TRBJ2-7; 7 bases line up with TRBD2. The CDR3 loop spans 14 amino acids. Germline V gene data show CDR1 as MDHEN and CDR2 as SYDVKM. The trim removed 6 bases at V and 5 bases at J, leaving 10 bases unmatched. The variable domain in full, completed from reference TRBV28 and TRBJ2-7, reads DVKVTQSSRYLVKRTGEKVFLECVQDMDHENMFWYRQDPGLGLRLIYFSYDVKMKEKGDIPEGYSVSREKKERFSLILESASTNQTSMYLCASRPLLAFDEQYFGPGTRLTVT.

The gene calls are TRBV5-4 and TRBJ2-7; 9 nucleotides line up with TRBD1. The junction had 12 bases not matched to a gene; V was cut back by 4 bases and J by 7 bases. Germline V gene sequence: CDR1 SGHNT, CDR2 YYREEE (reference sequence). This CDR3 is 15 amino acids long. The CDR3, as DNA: TGTGCCAGCAGCGAAGGGTATACAGGGGGCTTGGAGCAGTACTTC. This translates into CASSEGYTGGLEQYF.

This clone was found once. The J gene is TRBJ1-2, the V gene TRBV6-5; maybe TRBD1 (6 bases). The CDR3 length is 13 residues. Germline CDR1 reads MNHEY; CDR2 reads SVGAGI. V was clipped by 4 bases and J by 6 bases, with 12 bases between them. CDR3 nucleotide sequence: TGTGCCAGCAGTTGGGGGCTCCGCGATGGCTACACCTTC. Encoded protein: CASSWGLRDGYTF.